Shown below are 27 T cell receptor beta chains from a single sample sequenced in a study of blood T cell repertoires in COVID-19. Generated by immunoSEQ multiplex PCR, the TCRdb table keeps only in-frame clones and is missing some. The profile shows 35,000 to 55,000 clones, roughly 81% of them singletons. The specimen was peripheral blood. The source of these receptors is a woman in her 70s in a cohort sampled during active COVID-19.

The J gene is TRBJ2-1, the V gene TRBV2; TRBD2 agrees at 9 bases. The CDR3 covers 17 residues. Germline V gives CDR1 SNHLY, CDR2 FYNNEI. The trim removed 7 bases at V and 5 bases at J, leaving 15 bases unmatched. The CDR3, as DNA: TGTGCCAGCAAAGGGAGTTTCGCTAGCGGGAAAAACAATGAGCAGTTCTTC. This gives the protein CASKGSFASGKNNEQFF.

The chain joins TRBV5-4 to TRBJ2-3; 16 bases agree with TRBD2. J was trimmed by 2 bases and V by 4 bases; bases with no gene match: 4. This CDR3 comprises 17 residues. Germline lookup yields CDR1 SGHNT and CDR2 YYREEE (reference sequence). The CDR3 sequence: CASSGGLAGGITDTQYF. The CDR3 DNA reads as TGTGCCAGCAGCGGGGGACTAGCGGGAGGGATCACAGATACGCAGTATTTT.

The V and J genes are TRBV6-5 and TRBJ1-1, with 10 bases identical to TRBD1. The V segment lost 8 bases and the J segment 4 bases; nucleotides outside the gene matches: 7. The CDR3 sequence is 14 residues long. The V gene's germline CDR1 is MNHEY and CDR2 SVGAGI. The CDR3 protein is CASYRQGAGTEAFF. The CDR3 DNA reads TGTGCCAGCTATCGACAGGGGGCGGGCACTGAAGCTTTCTTT.

This chain links TRBV5-1 with TRBJ2-5, with D perhaps TRBD2 (5 bases). CDR1 is SGHRS, CDR2 YFSETQ, per germline. The V end lost 4 bases, the J end lost 6 bases, and 22 bases lay between the germline ends. The CDR3 sequence is 16 residues long. The CDR3 nucleotides read TGCGCCAGCAGCGGGAGTAGTATTCCTTTGGTAAAGACCCAGTACTTC. It yields the protein CASSGSSIPLVKTQYF.

The chain combines TRBV9 with TRBJ2-7; 13 bases fit TRBD2. The V gene end was trimmed by 0 bases and the J gene end by 8 bases; junction bases not matched to a gene: 5. CDR1 and CDR2 (germline): SGDLS, YYNGEE. The CDR3 spans 15 residues. The CDR3: CASSVALTSGGKQYF. CDR3 sequence (DNA): TGTGCCAGCAGCGTAGCTCTGACTAGCGGGGGGAAGCAGTACTTC.

This sequence joins TRBV6-6 and TRBJ2-3; 14 positions match TRBD2. This CDR3 comprises 18 residues. V was pared by 5 bases and J by 7 bases, with 14 bases of the junction left unmatched. CDR1 is MNHNY and CDR2 is SVGAGI in the germline V gene (reference sequence). CDR3 DNA: TGTGCCAGCAGTCCCCAACAGGGACTAGCGGGAGTCAGAAATACGCAGTATTTT. This codes for CASSPQQGLAGVRNTQYF.

J is TRBJ1-3 and V is TRBV7-9, with D possibly matching TRBD1 (5 bases). The germline V gene encodes CDR1 SEHNR and CDR2 FQNEAQ (reference sequence). V gave up 11 bases and J gave up 0 bases, with 8 bases separating them. The CDR3 extends over 12 amino acids. CDR3: CACGASGNTIYF. The CDR3 coding sequence is TGTGCCTGCGGGGCCTCTGGAAACACCATATATTTT.

CDR3: CASKMTNEHTGELFF. The CDR3 nucleotides read TGTGCCAGTAAAATGACTAACGAGCACACCGGGGAGCTGTTTTTT. V gene TRBV19 combines with J gene TRBJ2-2; tentative D call: TRBD2 (5 bases). Trimming left V 7 bases short and J 3 bases short, with 15 bases between. Germline lookup yields CDR1 LNHDA and CDR2 SQIVND (reference sequence). The CDR3 contains 15 residues.

This clone showed up just once. This sequence joins TRBV6-5 and TRBJ1-1; a weak D match, TRBD1 (5 bases). Trimming pared 10 bases from V and 3 bases from J, leaving 9 bases between. Germline V gives CDR1 MNHEY, CDR2 SVGAGI. This CDR3 has 11 residues. The CDR3 DNA sequence: TGTGCCACCAGGGCTTACACTGAAGCTTTCTTT. Protein product: CATRAYTEAFF.

The J gene is TRBJ1-2, the V gene TRBV5-1; perhaps TRBD1 as D (5 bases). Trimming took off 4 bases at V and 6 bases at J, with 16 bases between the two ends. This CDR3 spans 14 amino acids. The V gene's germline CDR1 is SGHRS and CDR2 YFSETQ. In DNA form, the CDR3 reads TGCGCCAGCAGCGGGACGGGAGGGTTCGATGGCTACACCTTC. This codes for CASSGTGGFDGYTF.

The J gene is TRBJ2-2, the V gene TRBV6-2 or TRBV6-3; TRBD1 is a possible D gene (6 bases). Per germline, CDR1 MNHEY and CDR2 SVGEGT. V was trimmed by 5 bases and J by 3 bases, leaving 16 bases between them. This CDR3 is 16 amino acids long. The CDR3 DNA is TGTGCCAGCAGTATAACAGGGTACCCCCACACCGGGGAGCTGTTTTTT. Protein sequence: CASSITGYPHTGELFF.

The chain has TRBV6-6 and TRBJ2-6; D is perhaps TRBD1 (5 bases). This CDR3 has 15 amino acids. From germline, CDR1 is MNHNY and CDR2 SVGAGI (reference sequence). V was pared by 6 bases and J by 1 base, with 10 bases between. CDR3 loop: CASRTSGSGANVLTF. The CDR3 bases are TGTGCCAGCAGAACTTCAGGGTCTGGGGCCAACGTCCTGACTTTC.

This sequence joins TRBV5-8 and TRBJ1-2; 7 bases are a match to TRBD1. This CDR3 is built from 15 residues. Per the germline V gene, CDR1 is SGHTS and CDR2 is YDEGEE. V shed 4 bases, J shed 4 bases, and the junction held 10 bases outside the gene matches. For the CDR3, the DNA is TGTGCCAGCAGCCCCGGGACAGCAAAGATCTATGGCTACACCTTC. It codes for CASSPGTAKIYGYTF.

The rearrangement joins TRBV5-1 to TRBJ2-1; no clear D gene. Germline V gene sequence: CDR1 SGHRS, CDR2 YFSETQ. This CDR3 has 12 residues. Deletions cut 9 bases from V and 6 bases from J, with 13 bases between. Here the CDR3 reads CATLPGSNEQFF. CDR3 DNA: TGCGCCACCCTTCCCGGGTCCAATGAGCAGTTCTTC.

CDR3 DNA: TGTGCCAGCAGTGGCCTTCCGGGACAGGGGAACACTGAAGCTTTCTTT. The encoded protein is CASSGLPGQGNTEAFF. The chain couples TRBV6-1 to TRBJ1-1; 9 bases are a match to TRBD1. Per the germline V gene, CDR1 is MNHNS and CDR2 is SASEGT. The CDR3 has 16 amino acids. J gave up 1 base and V 4 bases, and 7 bases lay outside the gene matches.

This clone has just a few counts. The genes are TRBV28 and TRBJ2-3, with 7 bases aligning to TRBD2. Germline V CDR1 and CDR2: MDHEN, SYDVKM. V shed 1 base and J 3 bases; nucleotides not matched to a gene: 7. CDR3 length: 16 amino acids. DNA of the CDR3: TGTGCCAGCAGTTTATCGGGTGCGGGAGTGACAGATACGCAGTATTTT. It codes for CASSLSGAGVTDTQYF.

In this sample, this clone turned up a few times. This chain connects TRBV27 to TRBJ2-1, with 8 bases fitting TRBD2. CDR1 MNHEY and CDR2 SMNVEV come from the germline V gene (reference sequence). CDR3 size: 18 residues. V dropped 5 bases and J dropped 6; count of bases not matched to a gene: 18. The CDR3 region is CASSATLPGLGGFNEQFF. The CDR3 nucleotides are TGTGCCAGCAGTGCAACCCTTCCGGGACTAGGAGGTTTCAATGAGCAGTTCTTC.

The table lists this clone with a few counts. The J gene is TRBJ2-2, the V gene TRBV4-1, with D unclear. Germline loops: CDR1 MGHRA, CDR2 YSYEKL. The CDR3 contains 13 residues. Trimming removed 0 bases from V and 7 bases from J, with 6 bases in between. The CDR3 protein is CASSQEPSGELFF. CDR3 bases: TGCGCCAGCAGCCAAGAACCGAGCGGGGAGCTGTTTTTT.

This chain joins TRBV5-1 and TRBJ1-1; TRBD1 agrees at 10 bases. CDR1 and CDR2 (germline): SGHRS, YFSETQ. This CDR3 spans 14 amino acids. J was trimmed by 7 bases and V by 5 bases; bases with no gene match: 8. The CDR3 protein is CASSLGQGVGEAFF. CDR3 in DNA: TGCGCCAGCAGTTTAGGACAGGGGGTAGGTGAAGCTTTCTTT.

Worth noting for this clone: The sample has other DNA sequences that encode this CDR3 too. The rearrangement uses TRBV5-4 and TRBJ2-1; D might be TRBD2 (6 bases). V lost 0 bases and J lost 2, with 9 bases in between. Germline lookup yields CDR1 SGHNT and CDR2 YYREEE (reference sequence). The CDR3 length is 15 residues. CDR3 in DNA: TGTGCCAGCAGCTTGGGTAGCGGAACCTACAATGAGCAGTTCTTC. It specifies CASSLGSGTYNEQFF.

The chain is built from TRBV5-1 and TRBJ2-2; 8 nucleotides align to TRBD2. CDR1 and CDR2 from the germline V gene are SGHRS and YFSETQ. J was trimmed by 1 base and V by 3 bases; bases with no gene match: 5. CDR3 length equals 16 residues. CDR3 DNA: TGCGCCAGCAGCTCTCTAGCGGGCTTGAACACCGGGGAGCTGTTTTTT. This encodes CASSSLAGLNTGELFF.

The chain joins TRBV5-4 to TRBJ2-3; no clear D gene. V shed 2 bases and J shed 2 bases, with 15 bases lying between them. The CDR3 consists of 16 residues. Germline V gene sequence: CDR1 SGHNT, CDR2 YYREEE (reference sequence). The CDR3 loop is CASSFPGADPTDTQYF. The CDR3 region has the DNA TGTGCCAGCAGCTTCCCTGGAGCCGACCCCACAGATACGCAGTATTTT. Full variable domain (remainder filled in from reference TRBV5-4 and TRBJ2-3): ETGVTQSPTHLIKTRGQQVTLRCSSQSGHNTVSWYQQALGQGPQFIFQYYREEENGRGNFPPRFSGLQFPNYSSELNVNALELDDSALYLCASSFPGADPTDTQYFGPGTRLTVL.

CDR3 sequence reads: CASSDPSGSYEQYF. CDR3 DNA: TGTGCCAGCAGTGACCCTAGCGGGAGTTACGAGCAGTACTTC. This chain links TRBV6-2 or TRBV6-3 with TRBJ2-7; TRBD2 agrees at 10 bases. Trimming cost V 5 bases and J 4 bases; bases outside gene matches: 5. The CDR3 contains 14 residues. Germline values: CDR1 MNHEY, CDR2 SVGEGT.

J is TRBJ1-5 and V is TRBV7-2, with D uncertain. Germline V gene lookup returns CDR1 SGHTA and CDR2 FQGNSA. CDR3 length: 14 amino acids. Trimming cost V 3 bases and J 2 bases, with 8 bases left between them. The CDR3 region is CASSFSGGNQPQHF. The CDR3 nucleotides read TGTGCCAGCAGCTTCTCGGGAGGCAATCAGCCCCAGCATTTT.

The CDR3 DNA reads as TGTGCCAGCAGCCAAGACCGCACAGGGCTGGGGTATCAGCCCCAGCATTTT. Its protein is CASSQDRTGLGYQPQHF. The V and J genes are TRBV4-2 and TRBJ1-5; D perhaps matches TRBD1 (6 bases). In germline, CDR1 is LGHNA, CDR2 YNFKEQ. Deletions cut 0 bases from V and 5 bases from J, with 17 bases between. CDR3 length equals 17 residues.

This chain joins TRBV2 and TRBJ1-5, with 11 bases lining up with TRBD1. Trimming at V came to 4 bases and at J to 6 bases, leaving 5 bases not matched to a gene. The germline CDR1 and CDR2 sequences are SNHLY and FYNNEI. This CDR3 is built from 15 residues. CDR3 loop: CASSGGTGGSQPQHF. Here the CDR3 DNA reads TGTGCCAGCAGTGGGGGGACAGGGGGGAGTCAGCCCCAGCATTTT.

The V call is TRBV7-8, the J call TRBJ2-7; D is possibly TRBD2 (5 bases). The V end was cut by 0 bases, the J end by 5 bases, with 11 bases between. CDR3 length: 14 residues. Germline assignment: CDR1 SGHVS and CDR2 FQNEAQ. For the CDR3, the DNA is TGTGCCAGCAGCTTAGCTGGTATCGGGAACGAGCAGTACTTC. Encoded protein: CASSLAGIGNEQYF.